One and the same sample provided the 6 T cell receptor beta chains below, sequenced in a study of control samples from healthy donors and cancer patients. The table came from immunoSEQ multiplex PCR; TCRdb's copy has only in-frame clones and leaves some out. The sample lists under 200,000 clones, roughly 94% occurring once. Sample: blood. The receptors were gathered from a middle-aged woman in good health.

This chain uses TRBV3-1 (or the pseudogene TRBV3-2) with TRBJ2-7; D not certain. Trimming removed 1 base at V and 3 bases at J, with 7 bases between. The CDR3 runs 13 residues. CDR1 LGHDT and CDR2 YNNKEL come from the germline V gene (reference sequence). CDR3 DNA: TGTGCCAGCAGCCAAGCACTGGGCTACGAGCAGTACTTC. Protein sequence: CASSQALGYEQYF.

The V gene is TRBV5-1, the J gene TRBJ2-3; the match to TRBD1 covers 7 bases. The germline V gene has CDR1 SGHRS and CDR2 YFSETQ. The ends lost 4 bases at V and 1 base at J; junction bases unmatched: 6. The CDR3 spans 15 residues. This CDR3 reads CASSLGQGGTDTQYF. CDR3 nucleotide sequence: TGCGCCAGCAGCCTTGGCCAGGGGGGCACAGATACGCAGTATTTT. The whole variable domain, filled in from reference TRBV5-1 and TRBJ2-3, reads KAGVTQTPRYLIKTRGQQVTLSCSPISGHRSVSWYQQTPGQGLQFLFEYFSETQRNKGNFPGRFSGRQFSNSRSEMNVSTLELGDSALYLCASSLGQGGTDTQYFGPGTRLTVL.

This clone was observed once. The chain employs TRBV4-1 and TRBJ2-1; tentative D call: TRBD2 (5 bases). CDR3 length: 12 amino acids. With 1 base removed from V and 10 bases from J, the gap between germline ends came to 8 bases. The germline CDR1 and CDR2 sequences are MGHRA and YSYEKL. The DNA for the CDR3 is TGCGCCAGCAGCCAAGTAAGGGAGGAGCAGTTCTTC. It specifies CASSQVREEQFF.

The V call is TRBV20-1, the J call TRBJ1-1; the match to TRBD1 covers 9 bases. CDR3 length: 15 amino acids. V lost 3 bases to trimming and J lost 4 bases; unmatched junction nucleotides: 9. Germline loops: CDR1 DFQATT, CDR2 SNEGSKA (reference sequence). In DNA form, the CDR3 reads TGCAGTGCTAGTCACCCGGGACAGGGTGTCACTGAAGCTTTCTTT. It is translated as CSASHPGQGVTEAFF.

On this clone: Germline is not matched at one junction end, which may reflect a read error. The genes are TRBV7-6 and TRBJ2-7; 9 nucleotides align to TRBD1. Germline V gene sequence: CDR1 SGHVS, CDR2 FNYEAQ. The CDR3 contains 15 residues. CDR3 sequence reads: CASSRGGQGNLPPAF. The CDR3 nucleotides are TGTGCCAGCAGCCGTGGGGGACAGGGAAATCTTCCTCCAGCTTTC.

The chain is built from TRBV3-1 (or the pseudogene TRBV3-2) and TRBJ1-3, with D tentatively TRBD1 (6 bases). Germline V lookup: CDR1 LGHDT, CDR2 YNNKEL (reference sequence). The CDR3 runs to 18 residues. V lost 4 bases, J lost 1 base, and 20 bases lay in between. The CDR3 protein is CASSPGEAFRSSGNTIYF. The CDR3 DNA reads TGTGCCAGCAGCCCAGGGGAGGCTTTTAGGTCGTCTGGAAACACCATATATTTT.